One and the same sample provided the 23 T cell receptor beta chains below, sequenced in a study of OX40 agonist ivuxolimab in advanced cancers. Sequencing used immunoSEQ multiplex PCR; TCRdb keeps in-frame clones, though not all of them. The data contain 60,000 or so clones, roughly nine tenths of them singletons. Here the sequenced sample was CD4+ or CD8+ T cells sorted from blood, taken in a trial of the OX40 agonist ivuxolimab. The receptors originated from an adult with an advanced solid tumor such as melanoma, head and neck, liver or kidney cancer.

The chain employs TRBV21-1 and TRBJ2-4; the DNA was not used to check the table's D call, TRBD1. TRBV21-1 is tagged as a pseudogene. The CDR3 has 15 amino acids. Here the CDR3 DNA reads TGTGCCAGCAGCCCGGACAGTTTTGTCAAAAACATTCAGTACTTC. It codes for CASSPDSFVKNIQYF.

The count of this clone is one. This chain joins TRBV7-6 and TRBJ2-7; 8 bases agree with TRBD1. The germline V gene has CDR1 SGHVS and CDR2 FNYEAQ. The CDR3 is 15 amino acids. The J segment lost 2 bases and the V segment lost 4 bases, leaving 7 bases of the junction unmatched. The DNA of the CDR3 is TGTGCCAGCAGCTACCACAGGGGGGAGACCTACGAGCAGTACTTC. It encodes CASSYHRGETYEQYF.

The chain is built from TRBV7-8 and TRBJ1-2; D not resolved. The ends were cut back, 5 bases at V and 7 bases at J, with 17 bases in the middle. CDR1 SGHVS and CDR2 FQNEAQ come from the germline V gene. The CDR3 length is 14 residues. As DNA, the CDR3 is TGTGCCAGCAGCGCGGTGTTCGGTCCCTCTGGCTACACCTTC. This translates into CASSAVFGPSGYTF. The full variable domain, in which reference TRBV7-8 and TRBJ1-2 provide the parts outside the CDR3, is GAGVSQSPRYKVAKRGQDVALRCDPISGHVSLFWYQQALGQGPEFLTYFQNEAQLDKSGLPSDRFFAERPEGSVSTLKIQRTQQEDSAVYLCASSAVFGPSGYTFGSGTRLTVV.

The chain is built from TRBV6-5 and TRBJ2-5, with 10 bases identical to TRBD1. This CDR3 spans 16 amino acids. Germline V gene data show CDR1 as MNHEY and CDR2 as SVGAGI. Germline trimming cut 0 bases from V and 7 bases from J; bases unmatched to any gene: 8. Here the CDR3 DNA reads TGTGCCAGCAGTTACTCGACGCGACAGGGGGCAGGGACCCAGTACTTC. Translated: CASSYSTRQGAGTQYF.

The V gene is TRBV29-1, the J gene TRBJ1-2, with a weak D call TRBD1 (5 bases). This CDR3 has 11 residues. Trimming cost V 4 bases and J 8 bases, with 11 bases left between them. Germline CDR1 SQVTM, CDR2 ANQGSEA. The CDR3: CSVAPGPGYTF. In nucleotides, the CDR3 is TGCAGCGTTGCCCCGGGGCCAGGCTACACCTTC.

The V call is TRBV6-1, the J call TRBJ2-2, with a weak D call TRBD2 (6 bases). This CDR3 is 16 amino acids long. Looked up from germline, CDR1 is MNHNS and CDR2 is SASEGT. The V gene lost 3 bases and the J gene lost 1 base, with 12 bases spanning the gap. The CDR3: CASSDWGVRNTGELFF. The CDR3 nucleotides are TGTGCCAGCAGTGATTGGGGGGTGAGGAACACCGGGGAGCTGTTTTTT.

V is TRBV27 and J is TRBJ1-5, with unresolved D. In germline, CDR1 is MNHEY, CDR2 SMNVEV (reference sequence). Trimming took 4 bases from V and 6 from J, leaving 16 bases between them. This CDR3 has 15 residues. The CDR3 here is CASSSPGEPGQPQHF. In nucleotides, the CDR3 is TGTGCCAGCAGTTCACCCGGTGAGCCCGGTCAGCCCCAGCATTTT.

The genes are TRBV19 and TRBJ2-7; D remains unclear. Germline V gene sequence: CDR1 LNHDA, CDR2 SQIVND (reference sequence). The CDR3 has 13 amino acids. V shed 4 bases and J shed 3 bases, with 10 bases lying between them. The CDR3: CASSTRLDYEQYF. DNA for the CDR3: TGTGCCAGTAGTACCCGCTTAGACTACGAGCAGTACTTC.

This chain uses TRBV7-2 with TRBJ1-1; D is possibly TRBD1 (6 bases). This CDR3 is 15 amino acids long. The germline gives CDR1 SGHTA, CDR2 FQGNSA. The V end lost 6 bases, the J end lost 6 bases, and 20 bases lay between the germline ends. The CDR3: CASRIARGGWAEAFF. The CDR3 region has the DNA TGTGCCAGCAGGATAGCCAGGGGAGGATGGGCTGAAGCTTTCTTT.

The rearrangement links TRBV7-8 to TRBJ2-7; D unclear. Per germline, CDR1 SGHVS and CDR2 FQNEAQ. The ends were cut back, 5 bases at V and 0 bases at J, with 11 bases in the middle. This CDR3 has 14 residues. The CDR3 bases are TGTGCCAGCAGCCCTGGGCCGAGCTCCTACGAGCAGTACTTC. Translated, it gives CASSPGPSSYEQYF.

This clone was seen a single time. This chain uses TRBV2 with TRBJ1-5; TRBD1 is a possible D gene (5 bases). CDR3 length equals 13 residues. V was pared by 4 bases and J by 2 bases, with 6 bases between. The germline gives CDR1 SNHLY, CDR2 FYNNEI. The CDR3 loop reads CASSGGGNQPQHF. Written as DNA, the CDR3 is TGTGCCAGCAGTGGGGGCGGCAATCAGCCCCAGCATTTT.

The chain has TRBV7-9 and TRBJ2-1; tentative D call: TRBD2 (6 bases). Trimming removed 4 bases at V and 5 bases at J, with 15 bases between. Germline V gives CDR1 SEHNR, CDR2 FQNEAQ (reference sequence). CDR3 length: 15 amino acids. As DNA, the CDR3 is TGTGCCAGCAGCTCGGTGGGGGGACGCAACAATGAGCAGTTCTTC. This sequence encodes CASSSVGGRNNEQFF. Using reference TRBV7-9 and TRBJ2-1 for the parts outside the CDR3, the full variable domain is DTGVSQNPRHKITKRGQNVTFRCDPISEHNRLYWYRQTLGQGPEFLTYFQNEAQLEKSRLLSDRFSAERPKGSFSTLEIQRTEQGDSAMYLCASSSVGGRNNEQFFGPGTRLTVL.

The V gene is TRBV6-6, the J gene TRBJ2-7; D is possibly TRBD1 (6 bases). This CDR3 contains 14 residues. Germline V gene lookup returns CDR1 MNHNY and CDR2 SVGAGI (reference sequence). The V end was cut by 5 bases, the J end by 9 bases, with 20 bases between. CDR3 amino acids: CASSKLTQGLGQYF. CDR3 DNA sequence: TGTGCCAGCAGTAAACTAACTCAGGGGCTCGGGCAGTACTTC.

This chain joins TRBV27 and TRBJ2-1; D is tentatively TRBD1 or TRBD2 (5 bases each). CDR3 length: 15 residues. Germline values: CDR1 MNHEY, CDR2 SMNVEV (reference sequence). V lost 6 bases and J 4 bases, leaving 16 bases between the germline ends. CDR3 in DNA: TGTGCCAGCAGGGACGGGACGGACGATTACAATGAGCAGTTCTTC. It yields the protein CASRDGTDDYNEQFF.

The gene calls are TRBV6-6 and TRBJ2-3; 8 nucleotides match TRBD1. In germline, CDR1 is MNHNY, CDR2 SVGAGI (reference sequence). Trimming took 11 bases from V and 6 from J; bases not matched to a gene: 13. This CDR3 contains 14 residues. The CDR3, as DNA: TGTGCCTCACGAGGCAGGGGGCGCTCGGATACGCAGTATTTT. This sequence encodes CASRGRGRSDTQYF.

This clone is a singleton in its sample. In the same sample, other DNA sequences code for this CDR3. The V and J genes are TRBV13 and TRBJ2-2; 7 nucleotides agree with TRBD2. The V gene end was trimmed by 0 bases and the J gene end by 0 bases; junction bases not matched to a gene: 1. Per germline, CDR1 PRHDT and CDR2 FYEKMQ (reference sequence). The CDR3 runs to 16 residues. CDR3 sequence reads: CASSLGRGTNTGELFF. The DNA for the CDR3 is TGTGCCAGCAGCTTAGGGCGGGGGACGAACACCGGGGAGCTGTTTTTT.

The V call is TRBV30, the J call TRBJ2-3, with 8 bases fitting TRBD1. Germline V gives CDR1 GTSNPN, CDR2 SVGIG (reference sequence). Germline trimming cut 1 base from V and 5 bases from J; bases unmatched to any gene: 5. The CDR3 covers 14 residues. The CDR3 sequence is CAWSATGVGDTQYF. CDR3 sequence (DNA): TGTGCCTGGAGTGCGACAGGGGTGGGAGATACGCAGTATTTT.

This clone was detected only once. The DNA for the CDR3 is TGTGCCAGCAGCGTCGGCGGGAGGGTCAATGAGCAGTTCTTC. Translating gives CASSVGGRVNEQFF. The chain links TRBV9 to TRBJ2-1; 9 nucleotides line up with TRBD2. This CDR3 has 14 residues. V was pared by 2 bases and J by 6 bases, with 3 bases of the junction left unmatched. The germline V gene encodes CDR1 SGDLS and CDR2 YYNGEE.

Only one count was recorded for this clone. The chain uses TRBV7-9 and TRBJ2-7; D not resolved. Germline V gene data show CDR1 as SEHNR and CDR2 as FQNEAQ (reference sequence). CDR3 length: 13 residues. V gave up 2 bases and J gave up 3 bases, with 8 bases separating them. The CDR3 loop reads CASSLPAVYEQYF. The DNA of the CDR3 is TGTGCCAGCAGCTTACCGGCAGTCTACGAGCAGTACTTC.

This chain joins TRBV29-1 and TRBJ2-2; 10 nucleotides align to TRBD2. The CDR3 has 14 residues. Germline V CDR1 and CDR2: SQVTM, ANQGSEA. V dropped 6 bases and J dropped 2; count of bases not matched to a gene: 3. CDR3 nucleotide sequence: TGCAGCGTCGTACTAGCGGGAAACACCGGGGAGCTGTTTTTT. Translation gives CSVVLAGNTGELFF.

V is TRBV27 and J is TRBJ1-1; 9 bases match TRBD1. The J segment lost 7 bases and the V segment lost 6 bases, leaving 3 bases of the junction unmatched. The CDR3 totals 12 residues. CDR1 is MNHEY and CDR2 is SMNVEV in the germline V gene (reference sequence). CDR3 loop: CASRTGGVEAFF. CDR3 sequence (DNA): TGTGCCAGCAGAACAGGGGGCGTTGAAGCTTTCTTT.

V and J are TRBV5-1 and TRBJ2-3; 8 positions agree with TRBD2. Germline V gives CDR1 SGHRS, CDR2 YFSETQ. The CDR3 sequence is 14 residues long. V lost 7 bases, J lost 6 bases, and 10 bases stayed unmatched. DNA of the CDR3: TGCGCCAGCGGTGGGACTAGTCAATATGATACGCAGTATTTT. Amino acid sequence: CASGGTSQYDTQYF.

The chain employs TRBV9 and TRBJ2-7; 8 nucleotides align to TRBD2. The germline gives CDR1 SGDLS, CDR2 YYNGEE. V lost 0 bases to trimming and J lost 5 bases; unmatched junction nucleotides: 4. This CDR3 is built from 14 residues. The CDR3 protein is CASSVEGTRNEQYF. The CDR3 DNA reads TGTGCCAGCAGCGTAGAAGGGACTAGAAACGAGCAGTACTTC.